This is a list of T cell receptor beta chains from one sample in a study of CD8+CD57+ T cells in acquired aplastic anemia. One entry per CDR3 protein results from TCRdb running MiXCR on the reads. The repertoire holds around 42,000 distinct CDR3 sequences, with about 63% as singletons. Sequenced material: sorted CD4+, CD8+, or CD8+CD57+ T cells (not recorded which) from PBMCs. The receptors come from a human donor with aplastic anemia. Both conserved end residues are trimmed from each CDR3. Expanded clones are given a class, and other clones once, few, many or no size at all.

abundance | v_gene | CDR3aa
many | TRBV9 | ASSVVGGGLADQETQY
- | TRBV20-1 | SAQQFRTGNSPLH
- | TRBV12-3/TRBV12-4 | ASSLADRGQPQH
- | TRBV6-2/TRBV6-3 | AGRLEGGSETQY
- | TRBV15 | ATSRDGTGFYEQY
many | TRBV13 | ASSHSSGGHYVDVNEQF
few | TRBV12-3/TRBV12-4 | ASSLGTEAF
- | TRBV19 | ASTPTYPGELF
- | TRBV15 | ATSRPGQGTQY
few | TRBV29-1 | SGGGGGQF
- | TRBV2 | ASSEGTGAKGYT
once | TRBV5-1 | ASSLASGDTYEQY
once | TRBV25-1 | ASRGSAGTGEAF
- | TRBV7-9 | ASSLAGEPEAF
few | TRBV3-1 | ASSQPGTGLESGYYEQY
- | TRBV25-1 | ASSPWDAAPRYEQY
many | TRBV27 | ASSPRLIEKLF
- | TRBV10-3 | AIRVSTGERPEAF
- | TRBV9 | ASSPRH
once | TRBV10-3 | AILGGEGAVEQY
- | TRBV7-8 | ASSSPGQKYEQY
- | TRBV19 | ASGVTGLGNSPLH
many | TRBV20-1 | SARDPGQRGDFGEQF
many | TRBV6-1 | ASSEGWDGISGTQY
- | TRBV5-1 | ASRSTVNTEAF
many | TRBV19 | ASSIEGRDNQPQH
- | TRBV2 | ASRRDASYEQY
- | TRBV10-2 | ASSQGLANEQY
- | TRBV5-4 | ASSLLGEGNTIY
many | TRBV11-2 | ASSFVRLAEADTQY
- | TRBV10-1 | ASTRGGMSGELF
- | TRBV20-1 | SAKGQNYGYT
- | TRBV10-2 | ASSESTGNGYT
- | TRBV9 | ASSLGTGNTDTQY
- | TRBV28 | ASRLEGGASYNSPLH
- | TRBV19 | ASSIRNSPLH
- | TRBV7-3 | ASSFKRETQY
- | TRBV6-1 | ATSRVRDSPLH
- | TRBV2 | ASSEDPGGKDGYT
once | TRBV29-1 | SSSSGYEQY
once | TRBV19 | ASRDREEVNQPQH
- | TRBV10-3 | AISAGTGADTGELF
once | TRBV2 | ASSEVSGGNVF
medium-sized | TRBV3-1 | ASSPGTAGANVLT
- | TRBV6-5 | ASSYPGQNYGYT
once | TRBV15 | ATSSYSNPSDEQY
- | TRBV10-3 | AISESGGYSNQPQH
once | TRBV11-1 | ASSLAGQEEQY
- | TRBV2 | ASRVELAEAF
once | TRBV10-3 | AISRDGALTDTQY